The TCR beta chain described here comes from a study of blood T cell repertoires in COVID-19 (dated by TCRdb to about 2020). With respect to the entire study: The collaborator samples originated in the United States, Italy and Spain and spanned the acute and convalescent phases of COVID-19. The material from the prospective study consisted of cDNA or gDNA derived from T cells, B-cell-depleted T cells, or PBMCs. Deeply sampled blood TCRbeta repertoires from subjects exposed to, actively infected with, or recovered from COVID-19 were included in the dataset. The repertoires were released in a freely available public database meant as a resource for research on the immune response to SARS-CoV-2. Samples were obtained from the ongoing ImmuneRACE study (first 160 participants) and from over a thousand subjects provided by 6 global collaborators. Nearly every sample came with metadata listing a de-identified subject ID, COVID-19 status, age in years and sex. HLA class I and class II types, where available, came from metadata supplied by the sample provider rather than from assay-based typing.

Beyond this particular receptor, the publication reports: The amount of clinical and demographic metadata varied by source and participant and was provided uncurated.

The immunoSEQ Assay, a bias-controlled multiplex PCR, was used to amplify TCRbeta CDR3 regions from genomic DNA. From the authors' description of their analysis: Nucleated cell counts per sample were estimated from amplification of reference gene primers within the assay. Sequence reads were collapsed and filtered to measure the absolute abundance of every unique TCRbeta CDR3 rearrangement. Productive Simpson clonality was computed per sample as the square root of Simpson's diversity index over productive rearrangements. Here the immuneACCESS table is served through TCRdb, limited to in-frame sequences with V and J called. Missing clones are a known gap in these copies; in checked studies unresolved V genes cover under half, and the rest lacks a known reason. V and J calls and clone size are copied from that table; D and trimming were computed from the DNA. The sample data list some 150,000 clones, and around four fifths of these were observed just once. The ten largest make up around 2.1% of the sample.

Collaborating institutions collected whole blood in K2EDTA tubes following their own protocols. Collaborator samples were shipped for TCRbeta analysis as frozen whole blood, isolated PBMCs, or DNA extracted from either sample type. From a lookup of the germline V gene, CDR1 and CDR2 are SGHTS and YDEGEE. The CDR3 covers 15 residues, taking in both the cysteine and the phenylalanine. Only the CDR3 DNA stays, 45 bases, in frame from base 1. At the junction V is shortened by 2 bases and J by 4 bases, with 10 bases in between. To note about this clone: Its specific antigen is unknown. Base qualities are not recorded, but no much larger clone differs from it by a single base.

Sequenced material: peripheral blood. The V gene is TRBV5-8 and the J gene is TRBJ2-6; the D segment could be TRBD2, given 6 matching bases. This receptor was identified in a man in his 70s with acute or convalescent COVID-19. This receptor has the CDR3 CASSFAGTGANVLTF. The DNA sequence reads TGTGCCAGCAGCTTTGCGGGGACCGGGGCCAACGTCCTGACTTTC.